The clone carrying this T cell receptor (beta chain) turned up a few times. What it binds is unknown. Used for diagnoses were clinical symptoms, serum thyroxine and TRAb, thyroid ultrasound and orbital computed tomography. This specimen belongs to a study of T cells in Graves' hyperthyroidism and ophthalmopathy. Study findings and constraints: Ophthalmopathy was separated from stable hyperthyroidism by a 13 V-J model.

Amplification of TCR beta CDR3 regions used RNA as the template. When the TCR CDR3 underwent first-round RT-PCR, the HTBI primer set was used. TCRdb reprocessed the multiplex PCR reads with MiXCR, giving one entry per CDR3 protein. The sample yields about 520,000 distinct CDR3 sequences, around 21% seen once. The CDR3 has 14 residues. In germline, CDR1 is MNHNS, CDR2 SASEGT. V was pared by 2 bases and J by 4 bases, with 11 bases between. Material for sequencing was blood. The chain is built from TRBV6-1 and TRBJ2-5; possibly TRBD2 for D (5 bases). This receptor was obtained from a man between 18 and 29 years old with Graves' hyperthyroidism. The CDR3 nucleotides read TGTGCCAGCAGTGAACTTGGACTCGGAGAGACCCAGTACTTC. Its protein product is CASSELGLGETQYF.